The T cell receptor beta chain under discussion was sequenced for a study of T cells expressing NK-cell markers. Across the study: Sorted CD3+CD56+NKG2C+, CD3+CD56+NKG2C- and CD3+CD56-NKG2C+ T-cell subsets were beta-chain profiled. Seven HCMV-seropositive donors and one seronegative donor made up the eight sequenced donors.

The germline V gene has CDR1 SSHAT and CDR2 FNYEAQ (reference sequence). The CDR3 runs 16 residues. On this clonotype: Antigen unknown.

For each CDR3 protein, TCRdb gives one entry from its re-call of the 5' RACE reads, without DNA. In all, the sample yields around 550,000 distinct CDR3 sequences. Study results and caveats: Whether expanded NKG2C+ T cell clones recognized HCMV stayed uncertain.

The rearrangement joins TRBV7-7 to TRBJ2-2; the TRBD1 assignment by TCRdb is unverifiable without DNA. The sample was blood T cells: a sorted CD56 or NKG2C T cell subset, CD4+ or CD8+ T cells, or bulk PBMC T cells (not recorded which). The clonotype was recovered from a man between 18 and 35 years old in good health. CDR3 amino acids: CASSSPTGANTGELFF. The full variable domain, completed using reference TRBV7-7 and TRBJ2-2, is GAGVSQSPRYKVTKRGQDVTLRCDPISSHATLYWYQQALGQGPEFLTYFNYEAQPDKSGLPSDRFSAERPEGSISTLTIQRTEQRDSAMYRCASSSPTGANTGELFFGEGSRLTVL.